One and the same sample provided the 22 T cell receptor beta chains below, sequenced in a study of blood T cell repertoires in COVID-19. The repertoire was sequenced with immunoSEQ multiplex PCR; TCRdb's copy has only in-frame clones and lacks some. This sample has about 350,000 clones, with about 86% found just once. The sequencing sample was made of peripheral blood. All receptors derive from a woman aged 55-70 years with COVID-19, enrolled during active disease.

This clone was detected only a few times. V is TRBV9 and J is TRBJ1-2, with D perhaps TRBD1 (6 bases). Germline CDR1 reads SGDLS; CDR2 reads YYNGEE. V was trimmed by 0 bases and J by 0 bases, leaving 6 bases between them. The CDR3 is made up of 14 amino acids. CDR3 in amino acids: CASSVDRANYGYTF. The DNA for the CDR3 is TGTGCCAGCAGCGTAGACAGGGCTAACTATGGCTACACCTTC.

CDR3 protein: CASSRAGIHGYTF. CDR3 nucleotides: TGTGCCAGCAGCCGTGCGGGGATTCATGGCTACACCTTC. V is TRBV27 and J is TRBJ1-2; D gene unclear. V shed 6 bases and J shed 6 bases, with 14 bases lying between them. CDR3 size: 13 residues. The germline V gene encodes CDR1 MNHEY and CDR2 SMNVEV (reference sequence).

This clone was observed a few times. V gene TRBV7-5 combines with J gene TRBJ1-5; the table's D call, TRBD1, has no DNA check behind it. TRBV7-5 is deemed a pseudogene. The CDR3 consists of 15 residues. CDR3 DNA: TGTGTCAGAAGCCTCACGACAGAAGGAAATCAGCCCCAGCATTTT. Amino acid sequence: CVRSLTTEGNQPQHF.

The genes are TRBV6-5 and TRBJ1-1; D remains ambiguous. This CDR3 spans 14 amino acids. Germline V gene lookup returns CDR1 MNHEY and CDR2 SVGAGI. Trimming removed 7 bases at V and 2 bases at J, with 14 bases between. As DNA, the CDR3 is TGTGCCAGCAACCATCTGGCCAGTAACACTGAAGCTTTCTTT. Its protein is CASNHLASNTEAFF.

This clone was observed once. V usage is TRBV21-1 and J usage is TRBJ1-2; the table gives TRBD1 as D, unverified against the DNA. TRBV21-1 is annotated as a pseudogene. The CDR3 contains 12 residues. CDR3 protein: CASTLRGRGYTF. The CDR3 DNA reads TGTGCCAGTACCCTCAGGGGGCGTGGCTACACCTTC.

This clone has just a few counts. This rearrangement joins TRBV9 to TRBJ2-7; 11 nucleotides align to TRBD2. Germline values: CDR1 SGDLS, CDR2 YYNGEE. V trimming: 4 bases; J trimming: 5 bases; junction bases outside the gene matches: 11. This CDR3 has 16 amino acids. The CDR3 sequence: CASSPNPGLAGDEQYF. The CDR3, as DNA: TGTGCCAGCAGCCCCAACCCCGGACTAGCGGGTGACGAGCAGTACTTC.

This chain connects TRBV30 to TRBJ1-3, with 9 nucleotides matching TRBD1. CDR3 length: 13 residues. Germline V gene lookup returns CDR1 GTSNPN and CDR2 SVGIG (reference sequence). V was pared by 4 bases and J by 9 bases, with 7 bases of the junction left unmatched. This CDR3 is CAWNSGTGTTIYF. CDR3 nucleotides: TGTGCCTGGAACTCCGGGACAGGGACCACCATATATTTT. Complete variable domain (other parts from reference TRBV30 and TRBJ1-3): SQTIHQWPATLVQPVGSPLSLECTVEGTSNPNLYWYRQAAGRGLQLLFYSVGIGQISSEVPQNLSASRPQDRQFILSSKKLLLSDSGFYLCAWNSGTGTTIYFGEGSWLTVV.

In regard to this clone: This same CDR3 is encoded by further DNA sequences in the sample. The J gene is TRBJ1-2, the V gene TRBV11-3, with D hard to call. Trimming stripped 5 bases from V and 2 bases from J, with 12 bases between. Germline assignment: CDR1 SGHNT and CDR2 YENEEA. The CDR3 runs 14 residues. The CDR3 DNA reads as TGTGCCAGCAGCCCCCGAGGAGGGAACTATGGCTACACCTTC. Protein product: CASSPRGGNYGYTF.

The rearrangement links TRBV10-1 to TRBJ2-1; 10 bases map to TRBD2. V lost 2 bases and J lost 4; bases outside the gene matches: 2. This CDR3 has 15 residues. Germline lookup yields CDR1 WNHNN and CDR2 SYGVQD (reference sequence). This CDR3 is CASSEVSGGYNEQFF. CDR3 bases: TGCGCCAGCAGTGAGGTTAGCGGGGGGTACAATGAGCAGTTCTTC.

Remarks on this clone: This specimen includes other DNA sequences encoding the same CDR3. This chain links TRBV5-6 with TRBJ2-7; TRBD1 matches 10 bases. The J segment lost 6 bases and the V segment lost 0 bases, leaving 0 bases of the junction unmatched. From germline, CDR1 is SGHDT and CDR2 YYEEEE. The CDR3 is 13 residues long. CDR3 sequence: CASSLGTGGEQYF. The CDR3 coding sequence is TGTGCCAGCAGCTTGGGGACAGGGGGCGAGCAGTACTTC.

V usage is TRBV4-2 and J usage is TRBJ1-1; D possibly corresponds to TRBD1 (6 bases). V was pared by 0 bases and J by 7 bases, with 18 bases between. The CDR3 runs 16 residues. Germline V lookup: CDR1 LGHNA, CDR2 YNFKEQ. The CDR3 sequence is CASSQDRRTVGIEAFF. CDR3 nucleotide sequence: TGTGCCAGCAGCCAAGATCGGAGGACAGTCGGGATTGAAGCTTTCTTT.

This chain joins TRBV10-3 and TRBJ1-2; D perhaps matches TRBD1 (5 bases). The CDR3 is 12 residues long. Germline V CDR1 and CDR2: ENHRY, SYGVKD. Trimming pared 4 bases from V and 6 bases from J, leaving 9 bases between. The CDR3 is CAISGTNDGYTF. CDR3 DNA sequence: TGTGCCATCAGTGGGACAAACGATGGCTACACCTTC.

The chain links TRBV7-3 to TRBJ2-1; TRBD2 might be the D (5 bases). CDR1 SGHTA and CDR2 FQGTGA come from the germline V gene. This CDR3 is built from 12 residues. The CDR3 sequence is CAALGVYNEQFF. The CDR3 nucleotides are TGTGCTGCACTCGGGGTCTACAATGAGCAGTTCTTC.

The V and J genes are TRBV6-6 and TRBJ2-5; 7 bases are shared with TRBD1. There are 14 residues in the CDR3. V lost 2 bases to trimming and J lost 2 bases; unmatched junction nucleotides: 2. Per germline, CDR1 MNHNY and CDR2 SVGAGI (reference sequence). CDR3 nucleotides: TGTGCCAGCAGTTACACGGGACAGCAAGAGACCCAGTACTTC. Its translation: CASSYTGQQETQYF.

J is TRBJ1-4 and V is TRBV25-1; D ambiguous. Trimming removed 4 bases from V and 8 bases from J, with 11 bases in between. This CDR3 region has 13 residues. Germline-derived CDR1 and CDR2 are MGHDK and SYGVNS. The CDR3 loop reads CASSGSKREKLFF. CDR3 coding DNA: TGTGCCAGCAGTGGATCTAAGAGGGAAAAACTGTTTTTT.

V and J are TRBV19 and TRBJ2-1, with D tentatively TRBD1 (5 bases). This CDR3 spans 15 amino acids. The germline V gene has CDR1 LNHDA and CDR2 SQIVND (reference sequence). V lost 6 bases, J lost 6 bases, and 18 bases lay in between. As DNA, the CDR3 is TGTGCCAGTAGCCGGCCCCAACATCAGGGCAATGAGCAGTTCTTC. Translation: CASSRPQHQGNEQFF.

The chain carries TRBV6-4 and TRBJ1-2; D perhaps matches TRBD1 (6 bases). CDR1 MRHNA and CDR2 SNTAGT come from the germline V gene. V gave up 3 bases and J gave up 7 bases, with 15 bases separating them. This CDR3 has 14 amino acids. The CDR3 loop is CASSEGGPAGGYTF. CDR3 nucleotides: TGTGCCAGCAGTGAGGGGGGGCCCGCTGGTGGCTACACCTTC.

The chain has TRBV27 and TRBJ1-1; 7 nucleotides match TRBD1. The CDR3 is 14 residues long. The V and J ends lost 5 bases and 4 bases, in that order; junction bases with no gene match: 7. Germline lookup yields CDR1 MNHEY and CDR2 SMNVEV (reference sequence). DNA of the CDR3: TGTGCCAGCAGTCAGGGGGGCGCCTTCACTGAAGCTTTCTTT. This codes for CASSQGGAFTEAFF.

The gene calls are TRBV5-1 and TRBJ1-2, with D perhaps TRBD1 (6 bases). The CDR3 sequence is 14 residues long. Germline lookup yields CDR1 SGHRS and CDR2 YFSETQ. Trimming shortened V by 0 bases and J by 5 bases, and 11 bases separated the two germline ends. CDR3 sequence (DNA): TGCGCCAGCAGCTTGGAAGGTCAGGGGTATGGCTACACCTTC. This codes for CASSLEGQGYGYTF.

The chain couples TRBV2 to TRBJ2-7; 8 nucleotides line up with TRBD2. The CDR3 extends over 11 amino acids. V lost 7 bases and J lost 6; bases outside the gene matches: 2. Germline CDR1 and CDR2: SNHLY and FYNNEI. CDR3 nucleotides: TGTGCCAGCACCCGGGGGGGCGAGCAGTACTTC. This sequence encodes CASTRGGEQYF.

The rearrangement joins TRBV5-1 to TRBJ2-7; 9 bases align to TRBD1. J was trimmed by 5 bases and V by 5 bases; bases with no gene match: 8. This CDR3 region has 14 residues. Germline values: CDR1 SGHRS, CDR2 YFSETQ. This chain's CDR3 is CASRPSGTGNEQYF. CDR3 nucleotides: TGCGCCAGCAGACCTTCCGGGACAGGGAACGAGCAGTACTTC.

The chain recombines TRBV7-9 with TRBJ1-2; 12 bases map to TRBD1. J lost 4 bases, V lost 6 bases, and 6 bases had no gene match. Germline CDR1 SEHNR, CDR2 FQNEAQ (reference sequence). There are 15 residues in the CDR3. Here the CDR3 DNA reads TGTGCCAGCAGAAACGGGACAGGGGGCGCCTATGGCTACACCTTC. Translation: CASRNGTGGAYGYTF.